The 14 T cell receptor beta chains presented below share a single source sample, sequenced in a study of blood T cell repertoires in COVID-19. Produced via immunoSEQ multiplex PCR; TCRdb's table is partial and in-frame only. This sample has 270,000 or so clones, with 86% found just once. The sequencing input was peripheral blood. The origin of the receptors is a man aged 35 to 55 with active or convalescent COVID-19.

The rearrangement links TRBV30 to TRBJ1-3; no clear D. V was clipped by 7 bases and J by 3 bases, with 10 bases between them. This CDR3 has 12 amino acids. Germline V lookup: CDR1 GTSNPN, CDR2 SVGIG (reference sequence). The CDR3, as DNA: TGTGCCTCGGTAAAAATTGGAAACACCATATATTTT. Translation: CASVKIGNTIYF.

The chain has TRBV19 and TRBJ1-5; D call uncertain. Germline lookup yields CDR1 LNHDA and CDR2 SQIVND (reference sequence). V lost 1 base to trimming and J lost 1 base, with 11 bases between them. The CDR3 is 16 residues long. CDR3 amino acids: CASSIVPGKSNQPQHF. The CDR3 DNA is TGTGCCAGTAGTATAGTACCGGGTAAGAGCAATCAGCCCCAGCATTTT.

CDR3: CASSSSRVRGSYEQYF. CDR3 nucleotide sequence: TGTGCCAGCAGTTCCTCAAGGGTTCGAGGGTCCTACGAGCAGTACTTC. The V and J genes are TRBV28 and TRBJ2-7; tentatively, D is TRBD2 (5 bases). Trimming removed 4 bases at V and 1 base at J, with 17 bases between. The length of the CDR3 is 16 residues. CDR1 and CDR2 (germline): MDHEN, SYDVKM.

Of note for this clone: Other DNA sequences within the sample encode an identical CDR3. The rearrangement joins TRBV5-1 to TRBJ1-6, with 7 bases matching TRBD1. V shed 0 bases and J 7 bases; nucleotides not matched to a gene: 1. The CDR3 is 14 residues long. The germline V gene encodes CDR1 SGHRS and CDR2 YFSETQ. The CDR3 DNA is TGCGCCAGCAGCTTGGGACAGGGAAATTCACCCCTCCACTTT. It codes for CASSLGQGNSPLHF.

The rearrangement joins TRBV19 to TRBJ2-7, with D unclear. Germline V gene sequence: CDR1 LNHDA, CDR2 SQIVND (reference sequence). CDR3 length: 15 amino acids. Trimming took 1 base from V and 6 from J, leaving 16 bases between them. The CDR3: CASSIAGSPGGEQYF. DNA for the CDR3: TGTGCCAGTAGTATAGCTGGTTCCCCGGGTGGCGAGCAGTACTTC.

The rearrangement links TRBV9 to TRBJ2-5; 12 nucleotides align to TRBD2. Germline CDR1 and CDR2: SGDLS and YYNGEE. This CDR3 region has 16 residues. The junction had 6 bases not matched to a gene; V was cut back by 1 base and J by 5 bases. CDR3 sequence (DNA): TGTGCCAGCAGCGTAACTAGCGGGGGGCCACGGGAGACCCAGTACTTC. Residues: CASSVTSGGPRETQYF.

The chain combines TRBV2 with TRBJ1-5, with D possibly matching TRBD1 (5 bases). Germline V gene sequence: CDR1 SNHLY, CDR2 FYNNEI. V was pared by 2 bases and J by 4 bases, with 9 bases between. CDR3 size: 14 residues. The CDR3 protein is CASSERGRNQPQHF. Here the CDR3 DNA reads TGTGCCAGCAGTGAACGGGGGAGGAATCAGCCCCAGCATTTT. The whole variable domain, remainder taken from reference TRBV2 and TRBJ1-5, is EPEVTQTPSHQVTQMGQEVILRCVPISNHLYFYWYRQILGQKVEFLVSFYNNEISEKSEIFDDQFSVERPDGSNFTLKIRSTKLEDSAMYFCASSERGRNQPQHFGDGTRLSIL.

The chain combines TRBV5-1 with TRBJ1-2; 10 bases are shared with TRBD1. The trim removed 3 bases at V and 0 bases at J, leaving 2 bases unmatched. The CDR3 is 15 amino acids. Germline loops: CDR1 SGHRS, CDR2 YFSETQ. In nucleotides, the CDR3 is TGCGCCAGCAGCTGGACAGGGGGGCCTAACTATGGCTACACCTTC. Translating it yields CASSWTGGPNYGYTF.

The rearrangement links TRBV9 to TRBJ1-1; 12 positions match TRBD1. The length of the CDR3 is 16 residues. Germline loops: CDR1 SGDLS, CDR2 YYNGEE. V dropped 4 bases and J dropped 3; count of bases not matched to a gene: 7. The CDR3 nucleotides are TGTGCCAGCAGCCACGGGACAGGGGGCTCAGACACTGAAGCTTTCTTT. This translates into CASSHGTGGSDTEAFF.

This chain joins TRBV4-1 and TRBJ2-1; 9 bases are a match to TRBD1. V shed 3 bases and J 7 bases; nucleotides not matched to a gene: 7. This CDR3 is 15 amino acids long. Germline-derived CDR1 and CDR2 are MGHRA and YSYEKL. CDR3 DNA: TGCGCCAGCAGCCATACCGGGACAGGGTCGAATGAGCAGTTCTTC. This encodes CASSHTGTGSNEQFF.

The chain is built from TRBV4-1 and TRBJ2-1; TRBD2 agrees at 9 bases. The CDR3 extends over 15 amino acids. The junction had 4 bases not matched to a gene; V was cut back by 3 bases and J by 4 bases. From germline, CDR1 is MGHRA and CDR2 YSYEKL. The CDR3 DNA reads TGCGCCAGCAGCCAGCAGACTAGCGGTTACAATGAGCAGTTCTTC. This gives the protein CASSQQTSGYNEQFF.

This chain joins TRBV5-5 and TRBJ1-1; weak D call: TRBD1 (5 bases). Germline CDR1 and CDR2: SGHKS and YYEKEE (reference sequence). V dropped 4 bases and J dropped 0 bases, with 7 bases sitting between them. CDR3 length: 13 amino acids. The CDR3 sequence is CASSRDLNTEAFF. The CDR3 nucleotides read TGTGCCAGCAGCCGGGACTTGAACACTGAAGCTTTCTTT.

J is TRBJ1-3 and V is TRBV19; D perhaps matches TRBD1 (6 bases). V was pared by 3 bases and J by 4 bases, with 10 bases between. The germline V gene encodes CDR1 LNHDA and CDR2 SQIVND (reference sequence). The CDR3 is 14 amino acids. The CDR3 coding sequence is TGTGCCAGTAGTATGGGGGGGCAGGGAAACACCATATATTTT. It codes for CASSMGGQGNTIYF.

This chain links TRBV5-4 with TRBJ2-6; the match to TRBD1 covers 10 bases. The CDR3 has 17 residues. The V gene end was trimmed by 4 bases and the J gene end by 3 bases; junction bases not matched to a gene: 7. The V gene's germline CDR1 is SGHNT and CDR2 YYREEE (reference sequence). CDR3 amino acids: CASSATGTGDGANVLTF. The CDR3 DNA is TGTGCCAGCAGCGCAACCGGGACAGGGGATGGGGCCAACGTCCTGACTTTC.